A single sample gave rise to the 8 T cell receptor beta chains below, sequenced in a study of CD8 T cells in ankylosing spondylitis. Each CDR3 protein gets one entry after TCRdb re-called the 5' RACE reads with MiXCR. Of 310,000 or so distinct CDR3 sequences detected, 20% appear once; the ten largest clones hold roughly 8%. The sample comprised blood, either unsorted or a sorted T cell fraction (not recorded which). The source is a male donor with ankylosing spondylitis or in good health (not recorded which).

The chain employs TRBV7-6 and TRBJ2-7; unclear D gene. Trimming left V 0 bases short and J 5 bases short, with 14 bases between. Germline V gene sequence: CDR1 SGHVS, CDR2 FNYEAQ. This CDR3 is 15 amino acids long. CDR3 protein: CASSLAPMGIHEQYV. CDR3 nucleotides: TGTGCCAGCAGCTTAGCCCCTATGGGGATCCACGAGCAGTACGTC.

This clonotype has a handful of counts. V gene TRBV5-1 combines with J gene TRBJ2-1; 8 nucleotides match TRBD1. V gave up 4 bases and J gave up 4 bases; unmatched junction bases: 7. Germline CDR1 is SGHRS and CDR2 is YFSETQ. The CDR3 length is 15 residues. The CDR3 region is CASSPTGTGYNEQFF. In nucleotides, the CDR3 is TGCGCCAGCAGCCCCACCGGGACAGGTTACAATGAGCAGTTCTTC.

This clonotype was counted many times. This chain links TRBV29-1 with TRBJ2-4; TRBD1 matches 8 bases. Germline-derived CDR1 and CDR2 are SQVTM and ANQGSEA. V lost 0 bases to trimming and J lost 8 bases; unmatched junction nucleotides: 0. The CDR3 totals 12 residues. The CDR3 reads CSVEEQGDIQYF. The CDR3 DNA sequence: TGCAGCGTTGAAGAACAGGGGGACATTCAGTACTTC.

In this sample, this clonotype turned up a few times. This chain uses TRBV10-3 with TRBJ2-5; D is uncertain. This CDR3 spans 14 amino acids. The V end lost 2 bases, the J end lost 1 base, and 8 bases lay between the germline ends. Germline CDR1 reads ENHRY; CDR2 reads SYGVKD. The CDR3, as DNA: TGTGCCATCAGTGAGCGGGTGGGCCAAGAGACCCAGTACTTC. It is translated as CAISERVGQETQYF.

The chain uses TRBV5-1 and TRBJ1-1, with no clear D. The V end lost 3 bases, the J end lost 2 bases, and 11 bases lay between the germline ends. The V gene's germline CDR1 is SGHRS and CDR2 YFSETQ. The length of the CDR3 is 14 residues. For the CDR3, the DNA is TGCGCCAGCAGCTCCGCTGGGTCCAACACTGAAGCTTTCTTT. Its protein is CASSSAGSNTEAFF.

This chain joins TRBV11-2 and TRBJ2-5, with a possible D match to TRBD2 (6 bases). CDR1 is SGHAT and CDR2 is FQNNGV in the germline V gene. V gave up 4 bases and J gave up 9 bases, with 18 bases separating them. The CDR3 is 14 amino acids. CDR3 amino acids: CASSSGTSREAQYF. The DNA for the CDR3 is TGTGCCAGCAGCTCTGGGACCTCCAGGGAGGCCCAGTACTTC. Full variable domain (rest looked up from reference TRBV11-2 and TRBJ2-5): EAGVAQSPRYKIIEKRQSVAFWCNPISGHATLYWYQQILGQGPKLLIQFQNNGVVDDSQLPKDRFSAERLKGVDSTLKIQPAKLEDSAVYLCASSSGTSREAQYFGPGTRLLVL.

This clonotype has ten or more counts. This chain connects TRBV5-1 to TRBJ2-1; D remains ambiguous. Germline values: CDR1 SGHRS, CDR2 YFSETQ. V was pared by 1 base and J by 0 bases, with 8 bases between. The CDR3 loop spans 15 amino acids. The CDR3 protein is CASSLQQSSYNEQFF. In DNA form, the CDR3 reads TGCGCCAGCAGCTTGCAACAGAGCTCCTACAATGAGCAGTTCTTC.

This clonotype has a count of ten or more. This chain uses TRBV29-1 with TRBJ2-3; D is possibly TRBD1 or TRBD2 (5 bases each). Germline values: CDR1 SQVTM, CDR2 ANQGSEA. Trimming removed 4 bases from V and 2 bases from J, with 10 bases in between. This CDR3 contains 13 residues. The CDR3 here is CSVAGRATDTQYF. DNA of the CDR3: TGCAGCGTTGCAGGGCGGGCCACAGATACGCAGTATTTT.